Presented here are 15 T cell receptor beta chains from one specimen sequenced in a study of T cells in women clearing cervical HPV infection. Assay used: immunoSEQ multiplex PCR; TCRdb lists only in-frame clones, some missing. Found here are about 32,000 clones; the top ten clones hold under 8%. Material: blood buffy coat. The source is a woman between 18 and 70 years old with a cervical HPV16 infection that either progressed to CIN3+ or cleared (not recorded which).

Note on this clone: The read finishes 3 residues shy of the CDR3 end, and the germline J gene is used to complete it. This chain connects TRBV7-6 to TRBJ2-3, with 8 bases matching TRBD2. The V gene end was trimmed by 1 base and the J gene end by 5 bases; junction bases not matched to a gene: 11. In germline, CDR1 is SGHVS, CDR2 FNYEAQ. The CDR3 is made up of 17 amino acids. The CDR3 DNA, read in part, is TGTGCCAGCAGCTTAGGGGTGCGGGGGGCCCGGGGAGATACG. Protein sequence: CASSLGVRGARGDT. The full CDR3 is CASSLGVRGARGDTQYF.

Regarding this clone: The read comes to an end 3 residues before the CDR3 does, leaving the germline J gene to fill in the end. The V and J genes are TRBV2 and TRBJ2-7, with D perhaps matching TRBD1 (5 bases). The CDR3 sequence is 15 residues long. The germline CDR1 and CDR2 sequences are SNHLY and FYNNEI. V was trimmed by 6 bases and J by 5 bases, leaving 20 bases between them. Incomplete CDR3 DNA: TGTGCCAGCAGCGACCCTCAGGGAAGGAAGAACGAG. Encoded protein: CASSDPQGRKNE. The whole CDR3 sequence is CASSDPQGRKNEQYF.

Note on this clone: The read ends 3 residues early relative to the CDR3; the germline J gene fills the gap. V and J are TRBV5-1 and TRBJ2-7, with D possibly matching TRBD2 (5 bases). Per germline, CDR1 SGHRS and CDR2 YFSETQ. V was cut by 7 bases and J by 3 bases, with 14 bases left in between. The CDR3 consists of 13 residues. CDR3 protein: CASSSRPGYEQYF. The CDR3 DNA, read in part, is TGCGCCAGCTCTAGCCGGCCGGGCTACGAG. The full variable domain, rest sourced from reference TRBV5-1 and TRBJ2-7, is KAGVTQTPRYLIKTRGQQVTLSCSPISGHRSVSWYQQTPGQGLQFLFEYFSETQRNKGNFPGRFSGRQFSNSRSEMNVSTLELGDSALYLCASSSRPGYEQYFGPGTRLTVT.

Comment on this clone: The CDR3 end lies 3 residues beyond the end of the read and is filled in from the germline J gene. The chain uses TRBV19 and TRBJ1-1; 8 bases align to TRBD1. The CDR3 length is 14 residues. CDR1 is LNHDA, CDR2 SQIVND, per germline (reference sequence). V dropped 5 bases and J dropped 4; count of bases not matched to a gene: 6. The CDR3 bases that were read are TGTGCCAGTAGTCACGGGACAGGAGTCACTGAA. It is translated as CASSHGTGVTE. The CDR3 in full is CASSHGTGVTEAFF.

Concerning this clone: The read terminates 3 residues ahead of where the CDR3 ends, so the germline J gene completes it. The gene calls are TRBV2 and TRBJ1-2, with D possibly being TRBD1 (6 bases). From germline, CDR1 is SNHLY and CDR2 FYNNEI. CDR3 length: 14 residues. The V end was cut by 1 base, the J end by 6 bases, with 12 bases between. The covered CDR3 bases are TGTGCCAGCAGTGAAGTTAGGACAGCGGATGGC. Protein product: CASSEVRTADG. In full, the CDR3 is CASSEVRTADGYTF.

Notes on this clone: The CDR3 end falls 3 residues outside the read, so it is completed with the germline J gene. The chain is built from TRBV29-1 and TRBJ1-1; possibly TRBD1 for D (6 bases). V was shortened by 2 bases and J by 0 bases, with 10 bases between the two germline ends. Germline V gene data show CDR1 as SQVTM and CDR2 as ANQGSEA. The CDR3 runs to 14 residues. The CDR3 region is CSVEYQGMNTEAFF. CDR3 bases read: TGCAGCGTTGAATACCAGGGGATGAACACTGAA.

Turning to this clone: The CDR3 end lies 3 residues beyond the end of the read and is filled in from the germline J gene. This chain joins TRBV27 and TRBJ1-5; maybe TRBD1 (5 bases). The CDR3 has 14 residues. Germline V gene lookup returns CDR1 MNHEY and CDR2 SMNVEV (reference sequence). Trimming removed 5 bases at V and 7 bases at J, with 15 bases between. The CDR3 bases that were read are TGTGCCAGCAGTCAGTGGACATCCGGGCAGCCC. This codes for CASSQWTSGQP. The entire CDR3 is CASSQWTSGQPQHF.

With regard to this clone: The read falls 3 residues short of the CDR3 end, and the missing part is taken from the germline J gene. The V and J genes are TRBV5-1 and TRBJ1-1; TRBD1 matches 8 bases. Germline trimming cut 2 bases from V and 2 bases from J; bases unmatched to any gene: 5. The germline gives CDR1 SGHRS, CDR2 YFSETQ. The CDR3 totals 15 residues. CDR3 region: CASSFSGGGNTEAFF. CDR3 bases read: TGCGCCAGCAGCTTTTCAGGGGGCGGAAACACTGAA. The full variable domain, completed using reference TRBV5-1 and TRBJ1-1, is KAGVTQTPRYLIKTRGQQVTLSCSPISGHRSVSWYQQTPGQGLQFLFEYFSETQRNKGNFPGRFSGRQFSNSRSEMNVSTLELGDSALYLCASSFSGGGNTEAFFGQGTRLTVV.

The CDR3 protein is CSAPGTGHPGYTF. Incomplete CDR3 DNA: TGCAGTGCCCCCGGGACAGGGCACCCCGGC. V gene TRBV20-1 combines with J gene TRBJ1-2, with 9 bases identical to TRBD1. Read sequence stops 3 residues before the CDR3 end, and the germline J gene provides the missing end. Looked up from germline, CDR1 is DFQATT and CDR2 is SNEGSKA (reference sequence). The CDR3 is made up of 13 amino acids.

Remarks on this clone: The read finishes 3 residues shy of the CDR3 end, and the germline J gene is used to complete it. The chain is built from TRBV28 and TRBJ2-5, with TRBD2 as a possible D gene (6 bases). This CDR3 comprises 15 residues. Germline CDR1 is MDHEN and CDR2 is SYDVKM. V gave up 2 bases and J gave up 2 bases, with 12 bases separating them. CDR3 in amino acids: CASSLSMGGQETQYF. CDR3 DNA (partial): TGTGCCAGCAGTTTAAGTATGGGGGGACAAGAGACC.

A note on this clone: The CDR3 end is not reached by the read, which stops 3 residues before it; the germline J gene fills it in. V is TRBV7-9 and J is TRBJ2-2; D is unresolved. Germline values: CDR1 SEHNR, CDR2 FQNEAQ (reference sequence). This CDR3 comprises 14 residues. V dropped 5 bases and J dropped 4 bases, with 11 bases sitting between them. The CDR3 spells CASSPAPVTGELFF. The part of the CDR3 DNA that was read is TGTGCCAGCAGCCCCGCCCCGGTCACCGGGGAG.

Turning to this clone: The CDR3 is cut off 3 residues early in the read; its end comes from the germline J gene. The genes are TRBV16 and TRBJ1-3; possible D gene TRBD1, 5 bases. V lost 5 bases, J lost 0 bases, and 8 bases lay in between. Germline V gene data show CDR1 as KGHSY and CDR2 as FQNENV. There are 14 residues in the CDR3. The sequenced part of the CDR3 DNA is TGTGCCAGCAGCAAGGGGTACTCTGGAAACACC. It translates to CASSKGYSGNT. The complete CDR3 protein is CASSKGYSGNTIYF.

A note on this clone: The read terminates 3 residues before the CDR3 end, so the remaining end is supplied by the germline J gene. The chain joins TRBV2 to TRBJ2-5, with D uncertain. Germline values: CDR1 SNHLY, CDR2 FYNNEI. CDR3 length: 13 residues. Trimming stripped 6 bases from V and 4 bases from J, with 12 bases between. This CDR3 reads CASRADLGETQYF. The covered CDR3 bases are TGTGCCAGCAGAGCCGACTTGGGAGAGACC.

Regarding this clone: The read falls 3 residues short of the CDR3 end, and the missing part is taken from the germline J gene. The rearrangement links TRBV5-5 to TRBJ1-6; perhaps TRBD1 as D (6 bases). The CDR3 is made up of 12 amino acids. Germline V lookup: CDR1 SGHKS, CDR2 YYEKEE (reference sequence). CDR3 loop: CASSHRVDTLHF. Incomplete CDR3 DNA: TGTGCCAGCAGCCACAGGGTCGATACC.

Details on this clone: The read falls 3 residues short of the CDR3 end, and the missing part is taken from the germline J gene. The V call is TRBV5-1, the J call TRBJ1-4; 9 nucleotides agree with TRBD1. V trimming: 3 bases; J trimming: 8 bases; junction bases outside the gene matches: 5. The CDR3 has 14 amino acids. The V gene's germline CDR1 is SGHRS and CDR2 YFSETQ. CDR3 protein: CASSSRDRDEKLFF. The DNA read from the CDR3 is TGCGCCAGCAGCTCCCGGGACAGGGACGAAAAA.